A single TCR beta chain is shown here with its context. What it recognizes is unknown. This sample is drawn from a study of monozygotic twins with inflammatory bowel disease. Study results and caveats: People with IBD had fewer clonotypes in common with others than healthy twins did, especially with disease activity. What may have added variability to patient repertoires is that immunosuppressive treatments differed.

TCRdb re-called the 5' RACE reads and shows each CDR3 protein once, DNA omitted. This sample contains just over 300,000 distinct CDR3 sequences. The CDR3 has 19 residues. CDR1 SGHAT and CDR2 FQNNGV come from the germline V gene. The clonotype comes from a human donor with ulcerative colitis or Crohn's disease, or a healthy co-twin of an affected twin (not recorded which). The sequenced sample was blood. The V and J genes are TRBV11-2 and TRBJ2-3; the D call from TCRdb, TRBD2, cannot be confirmed without DNA. The CDR3 region is CASSLVLAGGISYADTQYF.